This TCR beta chain derives from a study of blood T cell repertoires in COVID-19. TCRdb's copy holds only in-frame clones and misses some; the assay was immunoSEQ multiplex PCR. The data show over 200,000 clones, with approximately 84% seen just once and roughly 7.9% held by the top ten. V dropped 6 bases and J dropped 5; count of bases not matched to a gene: 10. Germline CDR1 and CDR2: MNHEY and SMNVEV (reference sequence). The CDR3 extends over 16 amino acids. The specimen was peripheral blood. The rearrangement links TRBV27 to TRBJ2-1, with 10 nucleotides matching TRBD2. This receptor was identified in a woman older than 75 with acute or convalescent COVID-19. CDR3 bases: TGTGCCAGCAGCCCGCCCCCGGGACTAGCGAACAATGAGCAGTTCTTC. This gives the protein CASSPPPGLANNEQFF.